Listed below are T cell receptor beta chains from one sample, sequenced in a study of blood T cell repertoires in COVID-19. Only in-frame clones appear in the TCRdb table, and some are missing; sequencing was by immunoSEQ multiplex PCR. Of around 230,000 clones in the sample, 82% are singletons; the top ten hold around 12%. Sequenced: peripheral blood. These receptors came from a woman in her sixties with active or convalescent COVID-19. Each CDR3 is given without its conserved first and last residue. The listing skips clone size in some rows; elsewhere it reads once, few, many or a size class.

v_call: TRBV7-9; clone_size: -; cdr3_aa: ASSTPGTGNTEAF
v_call: TRBV18; clone_size: -; cdr3_aa: ASSPGPTRYGYT
v_call: TRBV2; clone_size: once; cdr3_aa: ASSLTGANTEAF
v_call: TRBV3-1/TRBV3-2; clone_size: -; cdr3_aa: ASRPTQNTGELF
v_call: TRBV6-2/TRBV6-3; clone_size: -; cdr3_aa: ASSYPLGGQNTEAF
v_call: TRBV5-1; clone_size: many; cdr3_aa: ASSLENRGNTEAF
v_call: TRBV7-9; clone_size: once; cdr3_aa: ASSPLTGVASGNTIY
v_call: TRBV7-2; clone_size: -; cdr3_aa: ASSLAVGATEAF
v_call: TRBV14; clone_size: -; cdr3_aa: ASSPTQAGRLSEKLF
v_call: TRBV5-1; clone_size: -; cdr3_aa: ASSYSGGASTDTQY
v_call: TRBV3-1/TRBV3-2; clone_size: -; cdr3_aa: ASSQSESGDEKLF
v_call: TRBV18; clone_size: -; cdr3_aa: ASSPLGGWGEETQY
v_call: TRBV29-1; clone_size: few; cdr3_aa: SVHGTDVNEQF
v_call: TRBV18; clone_size: -; cdr3_aa: ASSPGWDRVNTEAF
v_call: TRBV5-8; clone_size: few; cdr3_aa: ASSLAVGYNEQF
v_call: TRBV10-3; clone_size: -; cdr3_aa: ATRPSSYNEQF
v_call: TRBV6-6; clone_size: -; cdr3_aa: ASSPRDRAGTEAF
v_call: TRBV4-1; clone_size: -; cdr3_aa: ASSQGTGGTETQY
v_call: TRBV7-2; clone_size: -; cdr3_aa: ASSPPGVRQTSPLH
v_call: TRBV7-2; clone_size: -; cdr3_aa: ASSFQRYTGELF
v_call: TRBV10-3; clone_size: -; cdr3_aa: AISQQGAPAAQH
v_call: TRBV30; clone_size: -; cdr3_aa: AWNQGVSTDYNSPLH
v_call: TRBV19; clone_size: -; cdr3_aa: ASSIDPLSGEAF
v_call: TRBV7-9; clone_size: -; cdr3_aa: ASSASRPGPGNT
v_call: TRBV12-5; clone_size: -; cdr3_aa: ASGLGQGFDEQY
v_call: TRBV14; clone_size: few; cdr3_aa: ASSPQTGPYEQY
v_call: TRBV21-1; clone_size: -; cdr3_aa: ASSTRRRTALTTNEKLF
v_call: TRBV19; clone_size: -; cdr3_aa: ASTPYNRGLGNQPQH
v_call: TRBV19; clone_size: -; cdr3_aa: ASSKKAGLRTDTQY
v_call: TRBV7-2; clone_size: -; cdr3_aa: ASSQTGQGNSPLH
v_call: TRBV5-8; clone_size: -; cdr3_aa: ASSFGRGYEQY
v_call: TRBV12-3/TRBV12-4; clone_size: few; cdr3_aa: ASSLASSGYT
v_call: TRBV6-2/TRBV6-3; clone_size: -; cdr3_aa: ASSRGLAGPWDEQF
v_call: TRBV6-1; clone_size: -; cdr3_aa: ASSGTSGTTNTGELF
v_call: TRBV6-5; clone_size: -; cdr3_aa: ASRHGDRVGDGYT
v_call: TRBV3-1/TRBV3-2; clone_size: -; cdr3_aa: ASSQEGRYVREQY
v_call: TRBV19; clone_size: -; cdr3_aa: ASSIRTVSNTGELF
v_call: TRBV27; clone_size: -; cdr3_aa: ASSFEADYGYT
v_call: TRBV30; clone_size: few; cdr3_aa: AWSVQETEAF
v_call: TRBV3-1/TRBV3-2; clone_size: once; cdr3_aa: ASRLGGTGGGNEQF
v_call: TRBV12-3/TRBV12-4; clone_size: -; cdr3_aa: ASSFRPGQPQH
v_call: TRBV7-9; clone_size: -; cdr3_aa: ASSLVETARNTIY
v_call: TRBV21-1; clone_size: -; cdr3_aa: ASSKLRGWVQNTEAF
v_call: TRBV4-1; clone_size: -; cdr3_aa: ASSQDSQGAMYTEAF
v_call: TRBV6-6; clone_size: -; cdr3_aa: ASSKTGVIAGELF
v_call: TRBV6-5; clone_size: -; cdr3_aa: ASGLRKPYNEQF
v_call: TRBV4-1; clone_size: -; cdr3_aa: ASSQDRAGFEQY
v_call: TRBV4-3; clone_size: once; cdr3_aa: ASSRLAGKHEQF
v_call: TRBV9; clone_size: -; cdr3_aa: ASSVGDWNEQF
v_call: TRBV7-2; clone_size: -; cdr3_aa: ASSPRTGESRSGANVLT
v_call: TRBV27; clone_size: few; cdr3_aa: ASSLYPSGGAREQF
v_call: TRBV19; clone_size: once; cdr3_aa: ASKLGRQGYYGYT